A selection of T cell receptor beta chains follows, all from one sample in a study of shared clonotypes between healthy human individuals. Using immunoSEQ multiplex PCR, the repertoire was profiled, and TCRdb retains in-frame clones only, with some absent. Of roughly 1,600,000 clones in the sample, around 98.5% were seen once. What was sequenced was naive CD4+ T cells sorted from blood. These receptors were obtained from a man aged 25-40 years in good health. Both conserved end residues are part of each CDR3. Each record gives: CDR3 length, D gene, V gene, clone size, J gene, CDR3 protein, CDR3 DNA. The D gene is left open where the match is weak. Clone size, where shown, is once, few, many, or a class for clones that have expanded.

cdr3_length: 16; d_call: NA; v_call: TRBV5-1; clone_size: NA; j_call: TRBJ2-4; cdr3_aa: CASSLRLPGAKNIQYF; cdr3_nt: TGCGCCAGCAGCTTGCGGCTGCCGGGGGCCAAAAACATTCAGTACTTC
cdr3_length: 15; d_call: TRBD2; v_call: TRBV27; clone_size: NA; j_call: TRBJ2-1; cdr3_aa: CASSRTSGRHNEQFF; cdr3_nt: TGTGCCAGCAGCCGGACTAGCGGGAGACACAATGAGCAGTTCTTC
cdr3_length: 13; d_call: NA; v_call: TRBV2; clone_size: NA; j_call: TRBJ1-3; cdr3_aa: CASSAQTRNTIYF; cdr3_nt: TGTGCCAGCAGTGCACAGACCAGAAACACCATATATTTT
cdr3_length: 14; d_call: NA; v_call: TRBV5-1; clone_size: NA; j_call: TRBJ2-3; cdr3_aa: CASSLTFGTDTQYF; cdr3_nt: TGCGCCAGCAGCTTGACTTTCGGCACAGATACGCAGTATTTT
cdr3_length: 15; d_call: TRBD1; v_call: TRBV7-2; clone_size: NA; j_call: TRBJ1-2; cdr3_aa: CASSLGDRRNYGYTF; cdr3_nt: TGTGCCAGCAGCTTAGGGGACAGGCGAAACTATGGCTACACCTTC
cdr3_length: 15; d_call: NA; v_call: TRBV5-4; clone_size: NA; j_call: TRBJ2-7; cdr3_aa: CASSLEGRVSYEQYF; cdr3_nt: TGTGCCAGCAGCTTGGAAGGGCGGGTCTCCTACGAGCAGTACTTC
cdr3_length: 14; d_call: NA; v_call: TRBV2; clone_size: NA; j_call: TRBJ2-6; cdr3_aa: CASSGESGANVLTF; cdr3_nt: TGTGCCAGCAGTGGAGAATCTGGGGCCAACGTCCTGACTTTC
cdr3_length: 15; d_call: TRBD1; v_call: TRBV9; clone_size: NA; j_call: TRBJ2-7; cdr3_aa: CASSVGSGTAYEQYF; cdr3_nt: TGTGCCAGCAGCGTAGGGAGTGGGACAGCCTACGAGCAGTACTTC
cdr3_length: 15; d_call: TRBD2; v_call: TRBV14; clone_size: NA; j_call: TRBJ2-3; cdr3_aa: CASSQPGTSGITQYF; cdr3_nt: TGTGCCAGCAGCCAACCCGGGACTAGCGGGATAACGCAGTATTTT
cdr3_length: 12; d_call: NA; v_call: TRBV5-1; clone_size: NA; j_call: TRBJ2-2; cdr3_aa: CASGRDTGELFF; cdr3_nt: TGCGCCAGCGGTCGAGACACCGGGGAGCTGTTTTTT
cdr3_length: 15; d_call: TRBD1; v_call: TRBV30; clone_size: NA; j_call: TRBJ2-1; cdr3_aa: CAWTGQGGSYNEQFF; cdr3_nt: TGTGCCTGGACTGGACAGGGTGGATCCTACAATGAGCAGTTCTTC
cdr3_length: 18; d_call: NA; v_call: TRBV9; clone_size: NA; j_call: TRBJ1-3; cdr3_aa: CASSVGAEQRYSGNTIYF; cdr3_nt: TGTGCCAGCAGCGTAGGGGCGGAACAGCGTTACTCTGGAAACACCATATATTTT
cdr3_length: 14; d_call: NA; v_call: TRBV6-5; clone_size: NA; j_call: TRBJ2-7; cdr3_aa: CASKTGRPSYEQYF; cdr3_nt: TGTGCCAGCAAAACGGGCAGGCCATCCTACGAGCAGTACTTC
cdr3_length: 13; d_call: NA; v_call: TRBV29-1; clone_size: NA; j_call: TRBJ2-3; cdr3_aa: CSSRRAEDDTQYF; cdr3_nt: TGCAGCTCCCGGAGGGCCGAGGATGATACGCAGTATTTT
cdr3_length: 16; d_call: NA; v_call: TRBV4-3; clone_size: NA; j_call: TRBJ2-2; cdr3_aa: CASSQDGIRRPGELFF; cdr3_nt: TGCGCCAGCAGCCAAGATGGAATCAGGCGCCCCGGGGAGCTGTTTTTT
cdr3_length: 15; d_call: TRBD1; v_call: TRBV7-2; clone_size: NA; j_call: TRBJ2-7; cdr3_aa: CASSTQTGWNYEQYF; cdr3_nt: TGTGCCAGCAGCACCCAGACAGGGTGGAATTACGAGCAGTACTTC
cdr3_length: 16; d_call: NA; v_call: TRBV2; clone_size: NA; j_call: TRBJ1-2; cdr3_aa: CASSVGRGRLDYGYTF; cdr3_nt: TGTGCCAGCAGTGTAGGGAGGGGTCGGCTGGACTATGGCTACACCTTC
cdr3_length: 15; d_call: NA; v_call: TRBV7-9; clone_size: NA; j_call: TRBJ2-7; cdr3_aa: CASSLAEQWGYEQYF; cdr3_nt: TGTGCCAGCAGCTTAGCCGAGCAGTGGGGTTACGAGCAGTACTTC
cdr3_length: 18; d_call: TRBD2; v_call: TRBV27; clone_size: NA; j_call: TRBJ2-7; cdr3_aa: CASSSRLITRTSTYEQYF; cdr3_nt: TGTGCCAGCAGTTCTAGATTAATTACGCGGACTAGCACCTACGAGCAGTACTTC
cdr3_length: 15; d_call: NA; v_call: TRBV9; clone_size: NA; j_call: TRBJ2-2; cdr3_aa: CASSVADLSSGELFF; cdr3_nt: TGTGCCAGCAGCGTAGCGGACCTGTCGTCCGGGGAGCTGTTTTTT
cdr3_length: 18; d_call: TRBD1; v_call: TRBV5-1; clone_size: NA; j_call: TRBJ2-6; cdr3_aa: CASSPFGGQVSGANVLTF; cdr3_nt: TGCGCCAGCAGCCCCTTCGGGGGACAGGTCTCTGGGGCCAACGTCCTGACTTTC
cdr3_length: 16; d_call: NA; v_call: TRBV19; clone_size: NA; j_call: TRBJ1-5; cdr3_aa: CASSKIRPGVGQPQHF; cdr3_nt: TGTGCCAGTAGCAAAATAAGGCCAGGGGTTGGTCAGCCCCAGCATTTT
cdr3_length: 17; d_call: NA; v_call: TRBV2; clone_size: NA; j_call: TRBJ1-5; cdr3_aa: CASRGRVGPNSNQPQHF; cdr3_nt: TGTGCCAGCAGGGGGAGGGTAGGCCCCAATAGCAATCAGCCCCAGCATTTT
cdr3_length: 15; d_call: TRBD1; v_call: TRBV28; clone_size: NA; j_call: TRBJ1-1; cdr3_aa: CASSPRGQGRTEAFF; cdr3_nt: TGTGCCAGCAGTCCAAGGGGACAGGGAAGAACTGAAGCTTTCTTT
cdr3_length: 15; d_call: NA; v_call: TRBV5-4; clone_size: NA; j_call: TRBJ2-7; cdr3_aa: CASSLPRGGWSEQYF; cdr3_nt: TGTGCCAGCAGCTTGCCGAGAGGGGGATGGAGCGAGCAGTACTTC
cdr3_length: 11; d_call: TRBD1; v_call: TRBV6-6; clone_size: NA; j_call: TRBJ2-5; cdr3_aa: CASSSGTVPYF; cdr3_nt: TGTGCCAGCAGTTCCGGGACAGTCCCGTACTTC
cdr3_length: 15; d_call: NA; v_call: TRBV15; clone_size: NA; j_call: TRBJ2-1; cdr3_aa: CATSRGPGTPNEQFF; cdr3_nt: TGTGCCACCAGCAGAGGGCCCGGGACTCCGAATGAGCAGTTCTTC
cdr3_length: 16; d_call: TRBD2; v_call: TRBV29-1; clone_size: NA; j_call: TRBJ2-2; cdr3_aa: CSVAKNLAGGSGELFF; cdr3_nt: TGCAGCGTTGCCAAAAATCTAGCGGGAGGATCCGGGGAGCTGTTTTTT
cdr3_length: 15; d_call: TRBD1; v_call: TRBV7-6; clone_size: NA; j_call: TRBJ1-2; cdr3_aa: CASSLGTGHNYGYTF; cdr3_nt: TGTGCCAGCAGCTTAGGGACAGGCCATAACTATGGCTACACCTTC
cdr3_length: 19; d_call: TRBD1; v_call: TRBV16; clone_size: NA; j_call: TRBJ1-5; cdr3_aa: CASSPNRPGTGGSNQPQHF; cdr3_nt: TGTGCCAGCAGCCCGAATCGTCCCGGGACAGGGGGGAGCAATCAGCCCCAGCATTTT
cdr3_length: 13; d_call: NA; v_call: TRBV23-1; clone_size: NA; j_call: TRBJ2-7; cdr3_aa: CASTPFIGYEQYF; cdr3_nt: TGCGCCAGCACTCCCTTTATTGGCTACGAGCAGTACTTC
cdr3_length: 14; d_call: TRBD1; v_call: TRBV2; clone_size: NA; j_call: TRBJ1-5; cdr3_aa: CASSYTGGKQPQHF; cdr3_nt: TGTGCCAGCAGCTATACAGGGGGAAAACAGCCCCAGCATTTT
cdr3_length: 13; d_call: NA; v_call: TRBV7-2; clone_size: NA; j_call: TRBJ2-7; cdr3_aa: CASSLGSRYEQYF; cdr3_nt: TGTGCCAGCAGCTTAGGGAGTCGCTACGAGCAGTACTTC
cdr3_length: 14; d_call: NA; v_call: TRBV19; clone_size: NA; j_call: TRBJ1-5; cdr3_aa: CASTEVGRNQPQHF; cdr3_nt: TGTGCCAGTACGGAGGTTGGCAGAAATCAGCCCCAGCATTTT
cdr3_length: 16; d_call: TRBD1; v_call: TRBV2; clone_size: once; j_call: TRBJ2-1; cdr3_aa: CASRPFSGTGSNEQFF; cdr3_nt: TGTGCCAGCAGGCCCTTCTCCGGGACAGGGAGCAATGAGCAGTTCTTC
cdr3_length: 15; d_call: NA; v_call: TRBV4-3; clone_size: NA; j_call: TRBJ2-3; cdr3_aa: CASSQVTAVADTQYF; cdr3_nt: TGCGCCAGCAGCCAAGTCACCGCGGTGGCTGATACGCAGTATTTT
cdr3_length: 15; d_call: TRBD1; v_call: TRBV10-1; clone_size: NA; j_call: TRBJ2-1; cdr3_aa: CASRHRDRGEPEQFF; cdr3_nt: TGCGCCAGCAGGCACCGGGACAGGGGAGAACCTGAGCAGTTCTTC
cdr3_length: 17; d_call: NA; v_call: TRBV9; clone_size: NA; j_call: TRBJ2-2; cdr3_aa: CASSVRATGVGTGELFF; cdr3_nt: TGTGCCAGCAGCGTACGGGCGACGGGAGTGGGCACCGGGGAGCTGTTTTTT
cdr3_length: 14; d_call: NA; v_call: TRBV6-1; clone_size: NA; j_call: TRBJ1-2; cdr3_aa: CASSERGGTYGYTF; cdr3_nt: TGTGCCAGCAGTGAAAGGGGAGGAACCTATGGCTACACCTTC
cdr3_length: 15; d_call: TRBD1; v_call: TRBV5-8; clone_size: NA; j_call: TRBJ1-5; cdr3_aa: CASSLGDRNNQPQHF; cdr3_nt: TGTGCCAGCAGCTTGGGGGACAGGAACAATCAGCCCCAGCATTTT